These T cell receptor beta chains were read from a single sample in a study of blood T cell repertoires in COVID-19. The method was immunoSEQ multiplex PCR; TCRdb's version includes in-frame clones alone and lacks a portion of them. The data contain some 350,000 clones, around nine tenths of them singletons. The sample comprised peripheral blood. The source of these receptors is a woman in her 70s with COVID-19, enrolled during active disease. CDR3s include the opening cysteine and the closing phenylalanine or tryptophan. Fields, in order: J gene, clone size, V gene, CDR3 length, D gene, CDR3 protein, CDR3 DNA. A D gene is named only where the DNA matches it firmly. Not all rows give a size; the values are once, few, many and, for expanded clones, a class.

J gene: TRBJ2-3; clone size: .; V gene: TRBV6-5; CDR3 length: 14; D gene: .; CDR3 protein: CASSYSESTDTQYF; CDR3 DNA: TGTGCCAGCAGTTACTCCGAGAGCACAGATACGCAGTATTTT
J gene: TRBJ2-1; clone size: .; V gene: TRBV21-1; CDR3 length: 20; D gene: .; CDR3 protein: CASSSRGGLAGGPGPGEQFF; CDR3 DNA: TGTGCCAGCAGCAGTCGAGGAGGACTAGCGGGGGGGCCAGGGCCGGGTGAGCAGTTCTTC
J gene: TRBJ2-7; clone size: .; V gene: TRBV9; CDR3 length: 14; D gene: .; CDR3 protein: CASSTGQDYYEQYF; CDR3 DNA: TGTGCCAGCAGCACCGGACAGGACTACTACGAGCAGTACTTC
J gene: TRBJ1-3; clone size: once; V gene: TRBV5-8; CDR3 length: 16; D gene: .; CDR3 protein: CASSSWAGTSGNTIYF; CDR3 DNA: TGTGCCAGCAGCTCCTGGGCAGGCACCTCTGGAAACACCATATATTTT
J gene: TRBJ2-2; clone size: .; V gene: TRBV5-1; CDR3 length: 14; D gene: .; CDR3 protein: CASSSTTGPGELFF; CDR3 DNA: TGCGCCAGCAGCTCCACCACAGGGCCCGGGGAGCTGTTTTTT
J gene: TRBJ2-1; clone size: .; V gene: TRBV7-2; CDR3 length: 12; D gene: .; CDR3 protein: CASSSRLPVPFF; CDR3 DNA: TGTGCCAGCAGCAGCCGACTACCTGTGCCGTTCTTC
J gene: TRBJ1-6; clone size: .; V gene: TRBV20-1; CDR3 length: 11; D gene: .; CDR3 protein: CSAMGDSPLHF; CDR3 DNA: TGCAGTGCCATGGGAGATTCACCCCTCCACTTT
J gene: TRBJ2-1; clone size: .; V gene: TRBV7-2; CDR3 length: 13; D gene: .; CDR3 protein: CASSLERYNEQFF; CDR3 DNA: TGTGCCAGCAGCTTAGAGCGGTACAATGAGCAGTTCTTC
J gene: TRBJ2-7; clone size: .; V gene: TRBV19; CDR3 length: 15; D gene: TRBD2; CDR3 protein: CASSIISGPTYEQYF; CDR3 DNA: TGTGCCAGTAGTATCATTAGCGGGCCCACCTACGAGCAGTACTTC
J gene: TRBJ2-7; clone size: .; V gene: TRBV5-5; CDR3 length: 13; D gene: .; CDR3 protein: CASSLTQGYEQYF; CDR3 DNA: TGTGCCAGCAGCCTAACACAGGGCTACGAGCAGTACTTC
J gene: TRBJ2-1; clone size: .; V gene: TRBV4-3; CDR3 length: 15; D gene: .; CDR3 protein: CASSQDGVPNNEQFF; CDR3 DNA: TGCGCCAGCAGCCAAGATGGAGTCCCCAACAATGAGCAGTTCTTC
J gene: TRBJ1-4; clone size: .; V gene: TRBV5-1; CDR3 length: 15; D gene: .; CDR3 protein: CASSLSGSTNEKLFF; CDR3 DNA: TGCGCCAGCAGCTTGTCAGGGTCAACTAATGAAAAACTGTTTTTT
J gene: TRBJ1-1; clone size: few; V gene: TRBV11-2; CDR3 length: 18; D gene: .; CDR3 protein: CASSLDRTRPRMNTEAFF; CDR3 DNA: TGTGCCAGCAGCCTGGACAGAACTCGGCCGAGGATGAACACTGAAGCTTTCTTT
J gene: TRBJ1-1; clone size: few; V gene: TRBV4-1; CDR3 length: 16; D gene: .; CDR3 protein: CASSRRPTGSGTEAFF; CDR3 DNA: TGCGCCAGCAGCCGCAGACCTACAGGGTCAGGCACTGAAGCTTTCTTT
J gene: TRBJ2-7; clone size: .; V gene: TRBV7-9; CDR3 length: 18; D gene: TRBD2; CDR3 protein: CASSPMTSGGSSDYEQYF; CDR3 DNA: TGTGCCAGCAGCCCAATGACTAGCGGGGGGTCTTCCGACTACGAGCAGTACTTC
J gene: TRBJ2-2; clone size: .; V gene: TRBV27; CDR3 length: 14; D gene: .; CDR3 protein: CASTLGAEGGELFF; CDR3 DNA: TGTGCCAGCACCTTGGGGGCCGAAGGCGGGGAGCTGTTTTTT
J gene: TRBJ2-1; clone size: .; V gene: TRBV13; CDR3 length: 16; D gene: TRBD2; CDR3 protein: CASSLRPAGGYNEQFF; CDR3 DNA: TGTGCCAGCAGCTTAAGGCCAGCGGGGGGGTACAATGAGCAGTTCTTC
J gene: TRBJ1-1; clone size: .; V gene: TRBV7-8; CDR3 length: 14; D gene: .; CDR3 protein: CASSLATFRTAAFF; CDR3 DNA: TGTGCCAGCAGCTTAGCCACCTTTCGGACAGCAGCTTTCTTT
J gene: TRBJ2-3; clone size: .; V gene: TRBV5-1; CDR3 length: 15; D gene: .; CDR3 protein: CASSLVTESTDTQYF; CDR3 DNA: TGCGCCAGCAGCTTGGTGACAGAATCCACAGATACGCAGTATTTT
J gene: TRBJ1-3; clone size: .; V gene: TRBV10-3; CDR3 length: 17; D gene: .; CDR3 protein: CAISESGVRNSGNTIYF; CDR3 DNA: TGTGCCATCAGTGAGTCCGGGGTTAGGAACTCTGGAAACACCATATATTTT
J gene: TRBJ2-1; clone size: .; V gene: TRBV7-9; CDR3 length: 15; D gene: .; CDR3 protein: CASSLEAGVYNEQFF; CDR3 DNA: TGTGCCAGCAGCTTAGAGGCAGGGGTTTACAATGAGCAGTTCTTC